One and the same sample provided the 9 T cell receptor beta chains below, sequenced in a study of tumor-infiltrating lymphocytes in primary liver carcinoma. TCR beta cDNA was prepared out of roughly 500 ng total RNA by means of a constant-region primer. Generation of the TCR beta libraries relied on three nested multiplex PCR rounds using slightly modified ARM-PCR. PCR rounds one and two used TRBV1-TRBV30 forward primers with a C-beta reverse primer for around 9 cycles each. Using its own MiXCR run on the multiplex PCR reads, TCRdb lists one record per CDR3 protein. The repertoire holds 300,000 to 400,000 distinct CDR3 sequences, with approximately 65% as singletons. Germline DNA was also extracted, with blood RNA taken from unsorted whole blood. The source material was peripheral blood. Receptors originate from a man in his forties or fifties with primary liver carcinoma and hepatitis B virus infection.

The genes are TRBV4-2 and TRBJ1-1; TRBD1 matches 7 bases. This CDR3 is 15 amino acids long. V lost 1 base to trimming and J lost 1 base; unmatched junction nucleotides: 3. Germline CDR1 and CDR2: LGHNA and YNFKEQ. CDR3 in DNA: TGTGCCAGCAGCCAAGTCCACAGGGGGAACACTGAAGCTTTCTTT. Its translation: CASSQVHRGNTEAFF.

To note about this clonotype: A read error is possible here, since a much larger clone lies one base away. The chain combines TRBV10-2 with TRBJ2-1, with D unresolved. The CDR3 sequence is 10 residues long. Trimming removed 7 bases from V and 10 bases from J, with 8 bases in between. CDR1 and CDR2 (germline): WSHSY, SAAADI. The CDR3 DNA is TGCGCCAGCACCGAGGTAGAGCAGTTCTTC. Its protein is CASTEVEQFF.

This clonotype was detected ten times or more. J is TRBJ2-1 and V is TRBV11-2; 10 bases fit TRBD2. V shed 0 bases, J shed 6 bases, and the junction held 5 bases outside the gene matches. The length of the CDR3 is 16 residues. The germline gives CDR1 SGHAT, CDR2 FQNNGV. The CDR3 loop is CASSLDPSGSINEQFF. For the CDR3, the DNA is TGTGCCAGCAGCTTAGATCCTAGCGGGAGTATCAATGAGCAGTTCTTC.

A few counts support this clonotype. The rearrangement joins TRBV5-5 to TRBJ2-2, with D perhaps matching TRBD1 or TRBD2 (5 bases each). V lost 3 bases, J lost 7 bases, and 19 bases lay in between. The CDR3 sequence is 16 residues long. In germline, CDR1 is SGHKS, CDR2 YYEKEE (reference sequence). CDR3 sequence: CASSSPGPATGGELFF. In DNA, the CDR3 is TGTGCCAGCAGCTCGCCGGGACCCGCGACGGGCGGGGAGCTGTTTTTT.

A few counts support this clonotype. The germline gene is not matched at one end of the junction; a read error may be the cause. The V call is TRBV10-3, the J call TRBJ2-7; 7 bases align to TRBD1. Germline CDR1 reads ENHRY; CDR2 reads SYGVKD. This CDR3 is built from 11 residues. CDR3: CVIRTGNEQYF. The CDR3 DNA follows: TGTGTCATCAGGACAGGAAACGAGCAGTACTTC.

The chain has TRBV5-5 and TRBJ2-1; D gene ambiguous. The CDR3 has 15 residues. Germline V gene data show CDR1 as SGHKS and CDR2 as YYEKEE (reference sequence). V was cut by 2 bases and J by 6 bases, with 15 bases left in between. The CDR3 bases are TGTGCCAGCAGCTTCGTTGGCAATACGATCAATGAGCAGTTCTTC. This sequence encodes CASSFVGNTINEQFF.

At least ten counts were recorded for this clonotype. The V and J genes are TRBV6-2 or TRBV6-3 and TRBJ2-2; a weak D match, TRBD1 (6 bases). V lost 6 bases, J lost 2 bases, and 16 bases lay in between. The germline gives CDR1 MNHEY, CDR2 SVGEGT. The CDR3 extends over 16 amino acids. CDR3 nucleotide sequence: TGTGCCAGCAGCGACCAGGGGTCTCATAACACCGGGGAGCTGTTTTTT. Residues: CASSDQGSHNTGELFF.

Points on this clonotype: At one boundary the junction diverges from the germline segment, which might be a read error. The rearrangement links TRBV12-5 to TRBJ2-1; the D gene could be TRBD1 or TRBD2 (5 bases each). This CDR3 contains 14 residues. In germline, CDR1 is LGHNT, CDR2 FRNRAP. For the CDR3, the DNA is TGTACTAGTTGCCTCCGGGACCTCCGGCATGAGCAGTTCTTC. Protein sequence: CTSCLRDLRHEQFF.

This clonotype was seen only a few times. The J gene is TRBJ2-7, the V gene TRBV5-1; D is possibly TRBD1 or TRBD2 (5 bases each). This CDR3 is built from 14 residues. CDR1 and CDR2 (germline): SGHRS, YFSETQ. Trimming left V 6 bases short and J 1 base short, with 14 bases between. CDR3 sequence: CASMGDEESYEQYF. Written as DNA, the CDR3 is TGCGCCAGCATGGGGGACGAAGAGTCCTACGAGCAGTACTTC.